The 28 T cell receptor beta chains below were found in one sample sequenced in a study of T cells in Graves' hyperthyroidism and ophthalmopathy (dated by TCRdb to 2018 to 2020). The library came from multiplex PCR. The instrument given in TCRdb is Illumina HiSeq 2000. TCR beta CDR3 regions were amplified from RNA transcripts. For the first round of RT-PCR on the TCR CDR3, the HTBI primer set was used together with the Qiagen OneStep RT-PCR kit. Through fastp at Q25 and MiXCR, TCRdb rebuilt clones from the public reads, retaining in-frame beta chains. Each record represents a unique CDR3 protein, reported with the most common genes and DNA among its rows. The sample profile shows more than 500,000 distinct CDR3 sequences; around 15% of them were found once. The ten largest clones add up to around 4% of the sample. The sequenced sample was blood. Every receptor here comes from a woman in her 30s with Graves' hyperthyroidism.

This clonotype has at least ten counts. This chain connects TRBV10-2 to TRBJ2-7; 7 bases agree with TRBD1. Trimming removed 3 bases from V and 7 bases from J; junction bases left unmatched: 9. Germline CDR1 and CDR2: WSHSY and SAAADI. This CDR3 spans 14 amino acids. CDR3 in DNA: TGCGCCAGCAGTGATACAGGGGAACTGGAAGAGCAGTACTTC. Encoded protein: CASSDTGELEEQYF.

This clonotype was observed many times. In DNA, the CDR3 is TGCGCCAGCAGCTTTGCAGGGGTTGGCTACGAGCAGTACTTC. Amino acid sequence: CASSFAGVGYEQYF. V is TRBV5-1 and J is TRBJ2-7, with D maybe TRBD1 (6 bases). The germline CDR1 and CDR2 sequences are SGHRS and YFSETQ. V shed 2 bases and J shed 3 bases, with 12 bases lying between them. The CDR3 loop spans 14 amino acids.

This clonotype has a count of ten or more. V usage is TRBV29-1 and J usage is TRBJ2-1, with a possible D match to TRBD2 (6 bases). The CDR3 spans 16 residues. Trimming removed 1 base at V and 4 bases at J, with 17 bases between. Germline lookup yields CDR1 SQVTM and CDR2 ANQGSEA. CDR3 DNA: TGCAGCGTTGAAGGGGGACTTACCGGGGGTTACAATGAGCAGTTCTTC. Residues: CSVEGGLTGGYNEQFF.

This clonotype was detected many times. The chain joins TRBV28 to TRBJ1-4, with a possible D match to TRBD1 (6 bases). V lost 8 bases to trimming and J lost 6 bases, with 16 bases between them. Per the germline V gene, CDR1 is MDHEN and CDR2 is SYDVKM. The CDR3 loop spans 14 amino acids. CDR3 amino acids: CASVPRGQDEKLFF. DNA for the CDR3: TGTGCCAGCGTCCCGCGGGGGCAGGATGAAAAACTGTTTTTT.

This clonotype was seen many times. J is TRBJ2-6 and V is TRBV27, with TRBD2 as a possible D gene (5 bases). Trimming pared 6 bases from V and 0 bases from J, leaving 12 bases between. This CDR3 is built from 16 residues. Germline assignment: CDR1 MNHEY and CDR2 SMNVEV (reference sequence). The DNA of the CDR3 is TGTGCCAGCAGCCGGAGGCCGAGCTCTGGGGCCAACGTCCTGACTTTC. Translating gives CASSRRPSSGANVLTF.

This clonotype was detected ten times or more. The chain links TRBV5-6 to TRBJ1-5; the D gene is possibly TRBD1 (6 bases). The CDR3 length is 14 residues. CDR1 is SGHDT, CDR2 YYEEEE, per germline. V lost 0 bases, J lost 5 bases, and 9 bases lay in between. The CDR3 region has the DNA TGTGCCAGCAGCTTGGCCAGGGGATATCAGCCCCAGCATTTT. Protein sequence: CASSLARGYQPQHF.

The V call is TRBV4-3, the J call TRBJ2-7; 7 bases agree with TRBD2. CDR1 and CDR2 (germline): LGHNA, YSLEER. The CDR3 contains 15 residues. V gave up 0 bases and J gave up 4 bases; unmatched junction bases: 6. In DNA, the CDR3 is TGCGCCAGCAGCCAAGATCGCGCGGGAGTATACGAGCAGTACTTC. Translated, it gives CASSQDRAGVYEQYF.

This clonotype has a count of ten or more. V and J are TRBV6-1 and TRBJ2-7; D is uncertain. Germline V CDR1 and CDR2: MNHNS, SASEGT. The V end was cut by 5 bases, the J end by 6 bases, with 14 bases between. The CDR3 extends over 13 amino acids. The CDR3 here is CASSFEYLREQYF. The CDR3 DNA sequence: TGTGCCAGCAGTTTTGAGTATCTGCGCGAGCAGTACTTC.

J is TRBJ2-5 and V is TRBV7-6; tentative D call: TRBD2 (6 bases). Trimming shortened V by 3 bases and J by 4 bases, and 12 bases separated the two germline ends. The CDR3 is 14 residues long. From germline, CDR1 is SGHVS and CDR2 FNYEAQ. The CDR3 loop reads CASSFQDGRETQYF. The CDR3 DNA reads TGTGCCAGCAGCTTTCAAGACGGGAGAGAGACCCAGTACTTC.

This clonotype was observed at least ten times. V is TRBV28 and J is TRBJ1-5, with a possible D match to TRBD1 (6 bases). The CDR3 is 15 residues long. Trimming cost V 4 bases and J 4 bases, with 14 bases left between them. Germline V gene sequence: CDR1 MDHEN, CDR2 SYDVKM. CDR3 nucleotide sequence: TGTGCCAGCAGTTGGGATTTACAGGGAAATCAGCCCCAGCATTTT. It encodes CASSWDLQGNQPQHF.

The V call is TRBV5-5, the J call TRBJ2-6; D possibly uses TRBD1 or TRBD2 (6 bases each). The germline CDR1 and CDR2 sequences are SGHKS and YYEKEE (reference sequence). The germline V and J ends were trimmed by 4 bases and 0 bases, with 17 bases remaining between them. The CDR3 is 18 residues long. This CDR3 reads CASSPPGGGISGANVLTF. The CDR3 DNA follows: TGTGCCAGCAGCCCCCCCGGGGGCGGAATCTCTGGGGCCAACGTCCTGACTTTC.

Only a few counts were recorded for this clonotype. The rearrangement uses TRBV10-3 and TRBJ2-7; D possibly corresponds to TRBD2 (6 bases). The V gene lost 8 bases and the J gene lost 4 bases, with 15 bases spanning the gap. The CDR3 is made up of 13 amino acids. The germline gives CDR1 ENHRY, CDR2 SYGVKD. The CDR3 nucleotides read TGTGCCATCGGTAGCGGTAACTTATACGAGCAGTACTTC. Translated, it gives CAIGSGNLYEQYF.

The chain is built from TRBV6-1 and TRBJ2-1; D uncertain. The CDR3 is made up of 12 amino acids. V shed 6 bases and J shed 7 bases, with 10 bases lying between them. Germline CDR1 reads MNHNS; CDR2 reads SASEGT. The CDR3 is CASRTRYNEQFF. The CDR3, as DNA: TGTGCCAGCAGGACGAGATATAATGAGCAGTTCTTC.

This clonotype was seen ten or more times. CDR3 bases: TGCAGTGCATCCCGGGGGTCGAACACTGAAGCTTTCTTT. The encoded protein is CSASRGSNTEAFF. The chain has TRBV20-1 and TRBJ1-1, with D perhaps TRBD1 (5 bases). CDR3 size: 13 residues. Trimming stripped 6 bases from V and 1 base from J, with 12 bases between. Germline CDR1 reads DFQATT; CDR2 reads SNEGSKA (reference sequence).

This clonotype was recorded at least ten times. The chain carries TRBV20-1 and TRBJ2-7; D not resolved. The germline gives CDR1 DFQATT, CDR2 SNEGSKA (reference sequence). V lost 3 bases and J lost 3, with 9 bases in between. The CDR3 loop spans 12 amino acids. DNA for the CDR3: TGCAGTGCTAGCTCCCCTAGCTACGAGCAGTACTTC. Amino acid sequence: CSASSPSYEQYF.

This clonotype was recorded a few times. This rearrangement joins TRBV12-3 or TRBV12-4 to TRBJ2-3; TRBD1 matches 9 bases. V shed 6 bases and J 5 bases; nucleotides not matched to a gene: 9. The CDR3 loop spans 15 amino acids. The CDR3 protein is CASSSGTGRRDTQYF. In nucleotides, the CDR3 is TGTGCCAGCAGCTCCGGGACAGGGAGGCGAGATACGCAGTATTTT.

The table lists this clonotype with many counts. This chain joins TRBV7-2 and TRBJ2-1; 12 positions match TRBD2. CDR3 length equals 17 residues. After removal of 3 bases from V and 8 bases from J, the junction contained 11 bases not matched to a gene. From germline, CDR1 is SGHTA and CDR2 FQGNSA. The CDR3 bases are TGTGCCAGCAGCTTTCGACTAGCGGGAGCGTCTCGGCATGAGCAGTTCTTC. Encoded protein: CASSFRLAGASRHEQFF.

This clonotype was detected a few times. The chain uses TRBV7-3 and TRBJ2-1; 11 nucleotides agree with TRBD2. The CDR3 extends over 22 amino acids. Trimming at V came to 2 bases and at J to 9 bases, leaving 27 bases not matched to a gene. The germline V gene has CDR1 SGHTA and CDR2 FQGTGA. In nucleotides, the CDR3 is TGTGCCAGCAGCTTATTGATCTCGGTAGCGCTAGCGGGAGGATTCATGTTTGGTGAGCAGTTCTTC. Protein product: CASSLLISVALAGGFMFGEQFF.

Many counts were recorded for this clonotype. The CDR3 region is CASSGLDSGYEQYF. DNA of the CDR3: TGTGCCAGCAGTGGGTTGGACTCGGGATACGAGCAGTACTTC. V usage is TRBV2 and J usage is TRBJ2-7, with a tentative D call TRBD2 (5 bases). The ends were cut back, 4 bases at V and 4 bases at J, with 14 bases in the middle. This CDR3 is 14 amino acids long. CDR1 is SNHLY and CDR2 is FYNNEI in the germline V gene.

This clonotype was recorded many times. This rearrangement joins TRBV28 to TRBJ2-5; weak D call: TRBD2 (6 bases). The V end lost 5 bases, the J end lost 2 bases, and 15 bases lay between the germline ends. Germline values: CDR1 MDHEN, CDR2 SYDVKM. The CDR3 totals 15 residues. As DNA, the CDR3 is TGTGCCAGCAGTCCCCCGTTAGCGGTTCAAGAGACCCAGTACTTC. As protein: CASSPPLAVQETQYF.

This clonotype has only a few counts. This chain links TRBV7-9 with TRBJ1-6; no definite D call. The length of the CDR3 is 14 residues. Germline V gives CDR1 SEHNR, CDR2 FQNEAQ (reference sequence). V lost 2 bases and J lost 6, with 8 bases in between. The CDR3 reads CASSLPQVNSPLHF. The CDR3 nucleotides are TGTGCCAGCAGCTTACCGCAGGTTAATTCACCCCTCCACTTT.

In this sample, this clonotype turned up many times. V is TRBV2 and J is TRBJ2-3; D remains ambiguous. This CDR3 has 12 amino acids. Germline values: CDR1 SNHLY, CDR2 FYNNEI. V was cut by 1 base and J by 5 bases, with 4 bases left in between. This chain's CDR3 is CASSEGGDTQYF. CDR3 bases: TGTGCCAGCAGTGAAGGGGGAGATACGCAGTATTTT.

The genes are TRBV18 and TRBJ2-5; 7 bases align to TRBD2. J gave up 3 bases and V 2 bases, and 3 bases lay outside the gene matches. CDR1 and CDR2 (germline): KGHSH, LQKENI. This CDR3 is built from 14 residues. Here the CDR3 reads CASSPTSVEETQYF. The DNA of the CDR3 is TGTGCCAGCTCACCAACTAGCGTTGAAGAGACCCAGTACTTC.

This clonotype showed up many times. The chain uses TRBV13 and TRBJ2-7, with no clear D. The CDR3 runs to 14 residues. V was trimmed by 3 bases and J by 4 bases, leaving 13 bases between them. CDR1 is PRHDT and CDR2 is FYEKMQ in the germline V gene (reference sequence). The CDR3 protein is CASSFYGKPYEQYF. The CDR3 DNA reads as TGTGCCAGCAGCTTTTATGGCAAGCCATACGAGCAGTACTTC.

This clonotype was seen a handful of times. The chain combines TRBV20-1 with TRBJ1-2, with D possibly TRBD1 on 6 matching bases. V was clipped by 0 bases and J by 4 bases, with 9 bases between them. This CDR3 comprises 13 residues. The germline V gene encodes CDR1 DFQATT and CDR2 SNEGSKA (reference sequence). The CDR3 DNA follows: TGCAGTGCTAGAGACACAGGGATCTATGGCTACACCTTC. Encoded protein: CSARDTGIYGYTF.

Remarks on this clonotype: A read error may be the cause here, since a much bigger clone is one base away. The J gene is TRBJ1-2, the V gene TRBV20-1; D is unresolved. Germline CDR1 is DFQATT and CDR2 is SNEGSKA (reference sequence). With 3 bases removed from V and 7 bases from J, the gap between germline ends came to 0 bases. CDR3 size: 8 residues. CDR3 coding DNA: TGCAGTGCTAGTGGCTACACCTTC. This gives the protein CSASGYTF.

The sample holds many counts of this clonotype. The V gene is TRBV28, the J gene TRBJ2-5, with TRBD1 identical over 7 bases. Germline values: CDR1 MDHEN, CDR2 SYDVKM. Trimming cost V 4 bases and J 5 bases; bases outside gene matches: 13. The CDR3 is made up of 16 amino acids. In DNA, the CDR3 is TGTGCCAGCAGTTCAGTCCTTCGAGGGGGCTCGGAGACCCAGTACTTC. Protein sequence: CASSSVLRGGSETQYF.

The genes are TRBV28 and TRBJ2-1; D gene ambiguous. This CDR3 contains 16 residues. V lost 7 bases and J 0 bases, leaving 16 bases between the germline ends. The germline CDR1 and CDR2 sequences are MDHEN and SYDVKM. CDR3 DNA: TGTGCCAGCACCCCCCTACAGTCAAGCTCCTACAATGAGCAGTTCTTC. As protein: CASTPLQSSSYNEQFF.